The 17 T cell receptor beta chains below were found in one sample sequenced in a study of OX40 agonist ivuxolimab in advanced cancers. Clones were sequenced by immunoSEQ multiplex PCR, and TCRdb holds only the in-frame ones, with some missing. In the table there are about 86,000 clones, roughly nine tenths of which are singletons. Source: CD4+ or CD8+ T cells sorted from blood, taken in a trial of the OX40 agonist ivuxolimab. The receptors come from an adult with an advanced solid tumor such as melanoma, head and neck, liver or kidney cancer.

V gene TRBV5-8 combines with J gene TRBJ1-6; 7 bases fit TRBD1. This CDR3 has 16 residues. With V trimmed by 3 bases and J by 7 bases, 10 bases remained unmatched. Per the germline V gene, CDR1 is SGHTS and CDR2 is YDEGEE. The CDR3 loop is CASSSPGQSWNSPLHF. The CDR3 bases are TGTGCCAGCAGCTCGCCGGGACAGAGCTGGAATTCACCCCTCCACTTT.

This CDR3 reads CASSLIPPTGNTEAFF. The CDR3 DNA follows: TGTGCCAGCAGCTTAATACCCCCCACAGGGAACACTGAAGCTTTCTTT. V and J are TRBV28 and TRBJ1-1, with a possible D match to TRBD1 (5 bases). This CDR3 region has 16 residues. Germline CDR1 and CDR2: MDHEN and SYDVKM. V lost 6 bases to trimming and J lost 1 base, with 18 bases between them.

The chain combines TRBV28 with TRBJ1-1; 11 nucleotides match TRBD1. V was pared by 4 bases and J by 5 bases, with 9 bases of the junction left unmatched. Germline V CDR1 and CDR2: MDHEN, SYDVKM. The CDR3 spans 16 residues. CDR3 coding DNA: TGTGCCAGCAGTTCGCTGACCGGGACAGGGGGTACTGAAGCTTTCTTT. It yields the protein CASSSLTGTGGTEAFF.

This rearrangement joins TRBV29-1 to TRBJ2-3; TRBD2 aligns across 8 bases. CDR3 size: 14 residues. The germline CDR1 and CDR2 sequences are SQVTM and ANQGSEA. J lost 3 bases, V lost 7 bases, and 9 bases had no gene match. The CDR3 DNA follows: TGCAGCGCAAACTCCGGGGGGGGGACAGATACGCAGTATTTT. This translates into CSANSGGGTDTQYF.

CDR3 sequence reads: CASSLNPSGGQETQYF. The DNA of the CDR3 is TGCGCCAGCAGCCTCAACCCTAGCGGGGGGCAAGAGACCCAGTACTTC. The gene calls are TRBV5-1 and TRBJ2-5; 11 bases are a match to TRBD2. Looked up from germline, CDR1 is SGHRS and CDR2 is YFSETQ. The CDR3 consists of 16 residues. J lost 2 bases, V lost 4 bases, and 7 bases had no gene match.

DNA of the CDR3: TGCAGCACCATTCAGGATCGGGAGACCCAGTACTTC. Protein sequence: CSTIQDRETQYF. V and J are TRBV29-1 and TRBJ2-5; no clear D gene. The germline gives CDR1 SQVTM, CDR2 ANQGSEA. Trimming took 8 bases from V and 5 from J, leaving 15 bases between them. The CDR3 consists of 12 residues.

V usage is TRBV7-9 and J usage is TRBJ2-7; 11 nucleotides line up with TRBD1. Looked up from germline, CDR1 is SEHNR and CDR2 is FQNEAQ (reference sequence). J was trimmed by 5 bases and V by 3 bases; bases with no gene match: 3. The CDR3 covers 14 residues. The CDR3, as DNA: TGTGCCAGCAGCTTTGGACAGGGGGCCGACGAGCAGTACGTC. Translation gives CASSFGQGADEQYV.

In DNA form, the CDR3 reads TGTGCCACCAGTCCGCAGAGTGACACTGAAGCTTTCTTT. It yields the protein CATSPQSDTEAFF. V and J are TRBV15 and TRBJ1-1; D gene ambiguous. Germline CDR1 LNHNV, CDR2 YYDKDF (reference sequence). The CDR3 has 13 amino acids. With 6 bases removed from V and 3 bases from J, the gap between germline ends came to 11 bases.

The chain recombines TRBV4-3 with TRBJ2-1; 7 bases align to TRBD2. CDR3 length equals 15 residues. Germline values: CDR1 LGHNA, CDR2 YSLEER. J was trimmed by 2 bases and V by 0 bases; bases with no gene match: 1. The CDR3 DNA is TGCGCCAGCAGCCAAGAGGGGGGGACCTACAATGAGCAGTTCTTC. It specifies CASSQEGGTYNEQFF.

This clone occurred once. CDR3 sequence (DNA): TGTGCCAGCTCTCTCTTAGGGTCCCTAGCCTACGAGCAGTACGTC. This sequence encodes CASSLLGSLAYEQYV. J is TRBJ2-7 and V is TRBV27, with D unresolved. The CDR3 runs to 15 residues. With 8 bases removed from V and 2 bases from J, the gap between germline ends came to 19 bases. In germline, CDR1 is MNHEY, CDR2 SMNVEV (reference sequence).

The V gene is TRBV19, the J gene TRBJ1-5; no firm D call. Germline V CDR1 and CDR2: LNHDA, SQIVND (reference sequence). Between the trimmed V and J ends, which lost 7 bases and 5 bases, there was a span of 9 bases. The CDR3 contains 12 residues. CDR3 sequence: CASTDRDQPQHF. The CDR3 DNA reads TGTGCCAGTACCGACCGGGATCAGCCCCAGCATTTT.

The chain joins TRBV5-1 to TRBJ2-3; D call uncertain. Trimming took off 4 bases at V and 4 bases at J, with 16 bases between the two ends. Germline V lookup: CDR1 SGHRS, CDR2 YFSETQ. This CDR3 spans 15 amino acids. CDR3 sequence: CASSAAVSVADTQYF. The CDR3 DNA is TGCGCCAGCAGCGCTGCGGTATCAGTGGCAGATACGCAGTATTTT.

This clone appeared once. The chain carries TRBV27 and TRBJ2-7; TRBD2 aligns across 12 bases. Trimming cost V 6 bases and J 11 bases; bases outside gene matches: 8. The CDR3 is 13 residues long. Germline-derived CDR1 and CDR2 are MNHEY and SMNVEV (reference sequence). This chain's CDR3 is CASRWTSGAAEYF. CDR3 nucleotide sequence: TGTGCCAGCAGATGGACTAGCGGGGCTGCTGAGTACTTC.

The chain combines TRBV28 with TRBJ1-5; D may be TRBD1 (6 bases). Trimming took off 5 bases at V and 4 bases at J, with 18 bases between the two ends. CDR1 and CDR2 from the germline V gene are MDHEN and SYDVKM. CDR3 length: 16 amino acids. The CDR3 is CASSTRWGAHNQPQHF. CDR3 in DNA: TGTGCCAGCAGTACCAGGTGGGGGGCGCATAATCAGCCCCAGCATTTT.

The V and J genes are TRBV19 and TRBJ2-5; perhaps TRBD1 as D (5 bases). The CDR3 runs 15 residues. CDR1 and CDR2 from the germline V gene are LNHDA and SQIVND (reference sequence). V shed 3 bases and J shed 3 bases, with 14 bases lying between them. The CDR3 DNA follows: TGTGCCAGTAGTATCCCATTCAGGGAAGAAGAGACCCAGTACTTC. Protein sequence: CASSIPFREEETQYF.

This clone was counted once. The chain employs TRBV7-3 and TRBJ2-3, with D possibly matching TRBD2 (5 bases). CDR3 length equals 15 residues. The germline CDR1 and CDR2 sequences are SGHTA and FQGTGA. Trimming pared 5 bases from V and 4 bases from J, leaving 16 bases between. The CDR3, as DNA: TGTGCCAGCAGCCCCACTAGTTCGAGCCCAGATACGCAGTATTTT. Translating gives CASSPTSSSPDTQYF.

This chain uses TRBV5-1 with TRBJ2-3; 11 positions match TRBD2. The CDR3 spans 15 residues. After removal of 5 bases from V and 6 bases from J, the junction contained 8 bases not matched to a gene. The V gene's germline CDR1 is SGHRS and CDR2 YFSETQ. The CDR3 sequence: CASRLAGEEGDTQYF. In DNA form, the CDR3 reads TGCGCCAGCAGACTAGCGGGAGAGGAGGGGGATACGCAGTATTTT. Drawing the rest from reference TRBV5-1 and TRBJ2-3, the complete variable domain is KAGVTQTPRYLIKTRGQQVTLSCSPISGHRSVSWYQQTPGQGLQFLFEYFSETQRNKGNFPGRFSGRQFSNSRSEMNVSTLELGDSALYLCASRLAGEEGDTQYFGPGTRLTVL.